The 14 T cell receptor beta chains below come from one sample, sequenced in a study of T cells in Graves' hyperthyroidism and ophthalmopathy. RNA transcripts provided the source from which TCR beta CDR3 regions were amplified. TCR CDR3 underwent first-round RT-PCR with the HTBI primer set. TCRdb itself ran the multiplex PCR reads through MiXCR, one entry per CDR3 protein. The sample shows under 650,000 distinct CDR3 sequences, 16% of them seen only once. The material sequenced was blood. The receptors shown here come from a woman aged 30 to 39 with Graves' hyperthyroidism.

The chain employs TRBV15 and TRBJ2-1; perhaps TRBD2 as D (6 bases). The CDR3 runs 15 residues. The germline V and J ends were trimmed by 0 bases and 12 bases, with 18 bases remaining between them. Germline loops: CDR1 LNHNV, CDR2 YYDKDF (reference sequence). The DNA of the CDR3 is TGTGCCACCAGCAGAGATAGAGTGACGGGGGAGCCGCAGTTCTTC. Its protein product is CATSRDRVTGEPQFF.

The chain joins TRBV6-1 to TRBJ1-5, with TRBD1 matching over 7 bases. This CDR3 comprises 14 residues. With V trimmed by 6 bases and J by 2 bases, 4 bases remained unmatched. CDR1 is MNHNS and CDR2 is SASEGT in the germline V gene. The CDR3 nucleotides read TGTGCCAGCAGGAGAGACAGGGGCAATCAGCCCCAGCATTTT. It encodes CASRRDRGNQPQHF.

This clonotype is a singleton in its sample. The rearrangement links TRBV4-2 to TRBJ2-1; D assignment may be TRBD1 or TRBD2 (5 bases each). The CDR3 has 15 amino acids. Germline V gives CDR1 LGHNA, CDR2 YNFKEQ. V lost 1 base and J lost 3, with 10 bases in between. The CDR3 region is CASSQGGDLYNEQFF. As DNA, the CDR3 is TGTGCCAGCAGCCAAGGTGGGGACCTCTACAATGAGCAGTTCTTC.

This clonotype was observed a handful of times. V and J are TRBV3-1 and TRBJ2-2; D gene uncertain. V shed 2 bases and J shed 3 bases, with 7 bases lying between them. The CDR3 consists of 14 residues. The germline V gene has CDR1 LGHDT and CDR2 YNNKEL (reference sequence). This CDR3 is CASSQQLHTGELFF. The CDR3 coding sequence is TGTGCCAGCAGCCAACAGCTGCACACCGGGGAGCTGTTTTTT.

The chain has TRBV20-1 and TRBJ2-7; TRBD2 matches at 8 bases. The CDR3 covers 13 residues. Germline-derived CDR1 and CDR2 are DFQATT and SNEGSKA (reference sequence). J gave up 3 bases and V 4 bases, and 5 bases lay outside the gene matches. The CDR3 DNA is TGCAGTGCTAAACTAGCGGATTTCTACGAGCAGTACTTC. This encodes CSAKLADFYEQYF.

Ten or more counts support this clonotype. V gene TRBV7-9 combines with J gene TRBJ2-7; D might be TRBD2 (5 bases). Trimming took 0 bases from V and 0 from J, leaving 12 bases between them. The CDR3 totals 16 residues. Germline values: CDR1 SEHNR, CDR2 FQNEAQ (reference sequence). This chain's CDR3 is CASSLADLGSSYEQYF. DNA for the CDR3: TGTGCCAGCAGCTTAGCCGACTTGGGGAGCTCCTACGAGCAGTACTTC. The complete variable domain, with remaining parts taken from reference TRBV7-9 and TRBJ2-7, reads DTGVSQNPRHKITKRGQNVTFRCDPISEHNRLYWYRQTLGQGPEFLTYFQNEAQLEKSRLLSDRFSAERPKGSFSTLEIQRTEQGDSAMYLCASSLADLGSSYEQYFGPGTRLTVT.

This clonotype appeared many times. V is TRBV3-1 and J is TRBJ1-2; possible D gene TRBD1, 6 bases. The CDR3 covers 14 residues. CDR1 and CDR2 (germline): LGHDT, YNNKEL (reference sequence). The V end was cut by 5 bases, the J end by 0 bases, with 10 bases between. CDR3 DNA sequence: TGTGCCAGCAGCTCGACAGGATCTAACTATGGCTACACCTTC. This codes for CASSSTGSNYGYTF.

The table lists this clonotype with a few counts. This sequence joins TRBV20-1 and TRBJ1-2, with D perhaps TRBD1 (5 bases). V was pared by 3 bases and J by 1 base, with 9 bases between. This CDR3 is built from 13 residues. CDR1 DFQATT and CDR2 SNEGSKA come from the germline V gene (reference sequence). In nucleotides, the CDR3 is TGCAGTGCTAGCTGGCAGGGTAACTATGGCTACACCTTC. Its translation is CSASWQGNYGYTF.

This clonotype was seen a handful of times. The J gene is TRBJ1-1, the V gene TRBV5-8; TRBD1 agrees at 11 bases. Per germline, CDR1 SGHTS and CDR2 YDEGEE. CDR3 size: 15 residues. Losses at the gene ends were 4 bases for V and 5 bases for J; bases not matched to a gene: 7. DNA of the CDR3: TGTGCCAGCAGCCGGGGACAGGGGGGAATGACTGAAGCTTTCTTT. Amino acids: CASSRGQGGMTEAFF.

In this sample, this clonotype turned up many times. CDR3 DNA sequence: TGTGCCAGCAGCTTTCCCGATCATGGCTACACCTTC. This sequence encodes CASSFPDHGYTF. This rearrangement joins TRBV7-9 to TRBJ1-2; D is unclear. This CDR3 is 12 amino acids long. Trimming pared 3 bases from V and 6 bases from J, leaving 8 bases between. Germline assignment: CDR1 SEHNR and CDR2 FQNEAQ (reference sequence). Supplemented by reference TRBV7-9 and TRBJ1-2, the full variable domain reads DTGVSQNPRHKITKRGQNVTFRCDPISEHNRLYWYRQTLGQGPEFLTYFQNEAQLEKSRLLSDRFSAERPKGSFSTLEIQRTEQGDSAMYLCASSFPDHGYTFGSGTRLTVV.

There are many counts of this clonotype. V gene TRBV12-3 or TRBV12-4 combines with J gene TRBJ1-5; tentative D call: TRBD1 (5 bases). Trimming took 7 bases from V and 3 from J, leaving 10 bases between them. The CDR3 is made up of 13 amino acids. CDR3 region: CASKQVLNQPQHF. CDR3 coding DNA: TGTGCCAGCAAACAGGTCCTCAATCAGCCCCAGCATTTT.

The table lists this clonotype with many counts. The chain recombines TRBV29-1 with TRBJ2-5, with TRBD1 identical over 7 bases. The V and J ends lost 8 bases and 4 bases, in that order; junction bases with no gene match: 13. CDR1 is SQVTM, CDR2 ANQGSEA, per germline. The CDR3 is made up of 14 amino acids. The CDR3 is CSSSRDREAETQYF. For the CDR3, the DNA is TGCAGCTCGTCCCGGGACAGAGAGGCAGAGACCCAGTACTTC.

Notes on this clonotype: A much more abundant neighbour one base away suggests this may be a read error. This chain joins TRBV28 and TRBJ1-2, with a possible D match to TRBD1 (5 bases). Germline-derived CDR1 and CDR2 are MDHEN and SYDVKM. The V end was cut by 6 bases, the J end by 6 bases, with 14 bases between. The CDR3 covers 13 residues. This CDR3 reads CASSPGGTHGYTF. The CDR3 bases are TGTGCCAGCAGCCCGGGAGGGACCCATGGCTACACCTTC.

Only a few counts were recorded for this clonotype. The CDR3 nucleotides read TGTGCCAGCAGTTTAGGAGCAGGGGAGTTCTTC. This codes for CASSLGAGEFF. The chain combines TRBV12-3 or TRBV12-4 with TRBJ2-1; possible D gene TRBD1, 6 bases. The CDR3 is 11 residues long. V was pared by 1 base and J by 14 bases, with 9 bases between.